This T cell receptor beta chain derives from a study of shared clonotypes between healthy human individuals. Study results and caveats: An effect of sequencing depth on clonotype sharing among donors was expected. Naive subsets typically showed greater estimated richness than memory subsets.

The CDR3 is 14 residues long. V lost 7 bases, J lost 3 bases, and 12 bases lay in between. Germline assignment: CDR1 SNHLY and CDR2 FYNNEI. The authors distributed each subset's genomic DNA evenly over several immunoSEQ plates. Repertoires were generated with immunoSEQ multiplex PCR, while TCRdb's copy carries only in-frame clones and drops some. The sample comprises about 2 million clones, approximately 95% of which are singletons, and approximately 0.13% rests with the top ten. Comments on this clone: The antigen is undetermined.

The receptor's source is a young man in good health. V and J are TRBV2 and TRBJ2-2; D tentatively reads TRBD1 or TRBD2 (6 bases each). Source material: naive CD4+ T cells sorted from blood. Documented subset: CD45RA+ positively selected. Here the CDR3 reads CASKGGTYTGELFF. The CDR3 DNA is TGTGCCAGCAAGGGCGGGACATACACCGGGGAGCTGTTTTTT.